These 27 T cell receptor beta chains came from one sample sequenced in a study of breast tumors, draining lymph nodes, adjacent tissues. TCRdb re-analysed the multiplex PCR reads in MiXCR, keeping a single row per CDR3 protein. The table has 200,000 to 300,000 distinct CDR3 sequences, 30% seen once; the top ten hold 1.1%. Breast cancer patients provided tissue from their axillary draining lymph nodes. The specimen was axillary lymph node tissue. The receptors originated from a female donor with breast cancer. Some clones in this sample may be carry-over from other donors' samples.

The table lists this clonotype with a few counts. J is TRBJ2-7 and V is TRBV3-1, with 7 bases lining up with TRBD1. V trimming: 1 base; J trimming: 4 bases; junction bases outside the gene matches: 4. Germline CDR1 reads LGHDT; CDR2 reads YNNKEL (reference sequence). This CDR3 has 14 amino acids. The CDR3 DNA reads TGTGCCAGCAGCCAAGGGCACAGGGGATACGAGCAGTACTTC. Protein: CASSQGHRGYEQYF.

This chain connects TRBV6-6 to TRBJ2-1, with TRBD2 identical over 9 bases. With V trimmed by 0 bases and J by 10 bases, 13 bases remained unmatched. Germline-derived CDR1 and CDR2 are MNHNY and SVGAGI (reference sequence). This CDR3 has 17 amino acids. The CDR3 reads CASSYSGGREGLGEQFF. The CDR3 nucleotides read TGTGCCAGCAGTTACTCCGGGGGGCGGGAGGGCCTTGGGGAGCAGTTCTTC.

This clonotype was picked up a small number of times. This may be a read error, as it is one base from a much larger clone. Since the CDR3 does not end with the conserved phenylalanine or tryptophan, this likely comes from a read error. The J gene is TRBJ2-5, the V gene TRBV7-9; the D is unclear. Germline assignment: CDR1 SEHNR and CDR2 FQNEAQ (reference sequence). V lost 5 bases and J 3 bases, leaving 13 bases between the germline ends. This CDR3 comprises 14 residues. The CDR3 protein is CASSLTVGKETQYL. The CDR3 coding sequence is TGTGCCAGCAGCCTGACGGTAGGGAAAGAGACCCAGTACCTC.

This clonotype was seen at least ten times. This chain uses TRBV7-9 with TRBJ2-5; 8 bases map to TRBD1. V lost 6 bases to trimming and J lost 3 bases; unmatched junction nucleotides: 12. The CDR3 length is 16 residues. Germline V gene sequence: CDR1 SEHNR, CDR2 FQNEAQ (reference sequence). CDR3 residues: CASRRSVTGGKETQYF. The DNA of the CDR3 is TGTGCCAGCAGACGGAGCGTAACAGGGGGGAAAGAGACCCAGTACTTC.

This clonotype has ten or more counts. The chain links TRBV20-1 to TRBJ1-5; no firm D call. Germline V gene lookup returns CDR1 DFQATT and CDR2 SNEGSKA (reference sequence). The CDR3 spans 13 residues. V was clipped by 2 bases and J by 0 bases, with 5 bases between them. CDR3 region: CSARRGSNQPQHF. The CDR3 DNA follows: TGCAGTGCTAGACGGGGTAGCAATCAGCCCCAGCATTTT.

Notes on this clonotype: A read error is possible here, since a much larger clone lies one base away. The rearrangement uses TRBV11-1 and TRBJ2-2; either TRBD1 or TRBD2 may supply D (5 bases each). Germline-derived CDR1 and CDR2 are SGHAT and FQDESV (reference sequence). The CDR3 totals 12 residues. CDR3 sequence: CASGRYTGALFF. As DNA, the CDR3 is TGTGCCAGCGGACGATACACCGGGGCGCTGTTTTTT.

The chain couples TRBV6-2 or TRBV6-3 to TRBJ1-3; D perhaps matches TRBD1 (6 bases). The CDR3 loop spans 14 amino acids. The V gene lost 3 bases and the J gene lost 4 bases, with 10 bases spanning the gap. CDR1 is MNHEY, CDR2 SVGEGT, per germline. The CDR3 DNA reads TGTGCCAGCAGTTATGGGGGCCCCGGAAACACCATATATTTT. It translates to CASSYGGPGNTIYF.

This clonotype came up many times. The rearrangement joins TRBV5-1 to TRBJ2-1; D possibly corresponds to TRBD1 (6 bases). CDR1 and CDR2 from the germline V gene are SGHRS and YFSETQ. The CDR3 has 14 residues. Trimming took off 4 bases at V and 1 base at J, with 9 bases between the two ends. Here the CDR3 reads CASSRTDSYNEQFF. The CDR3 DNA is TGCGCCAGCAGCCGGACAGATTCCTACAATGAGCAGTTCTTC.

This clonotype was seen only a few times. A much more abundant neighbour one base away suggests this may be a read error. This sequence joins TRBV7-8 and TRBJ2-1, with 8 bases aligning to TRBD1. Per germline, CDR1 SGHVS and CDR2 FQNEAQ. This CDR3 is 14 amino acids long. CDR3 loop: CASGLARGLNEQFF. In DNA form, the CDR3 reads TGTGCCAGCGGCTTAGCCAGGGGGCTCAATGAGCAGTTCTTC.

This clonotype was detected only a few times. The CDR3: CATSRDRGYGTEAFF. The DNA for the CDR3 is TGTGCCACCAGCAGAGATCGGGGGTATGGCACTGAAGCTTTCTTT. The rearrangement links TRBV15 to TRBJ1-1; perhaps TRBD1 as D (5 bases). Germline V gene sequence: CDR1 LNHNV, CDR2 YYDKDF (reference sequence). The V end was cut by 0 bases, the J end by 4 bases, with 12 bases between. This CDR3 comprises 15 residues.

This clonotype was seen ten or more times. The chain links TRBV24-1 to TRBJ1-2, with D possibly being TRBD1 (6 bases). Germline V CDR1 and CDR2: KGHDR, SFDVKD. The V gene lost 4 bases and the J gene lost 4 bases, with 12 bases spanning the gap. The CDR3 length is 14 residues. The CDR3 DNA is TGTGCCACCAGTGACTACAGGGTCGGCTATGGCTACACCTTC. Its protein product is CATSDYRVGYGYTF.

This clonotype was seen many times. The V call is TRBV5-8, the J call TRBJ2-7, with TRBD1 matching 9 bases. The junction had 4 bases not matched to a gene; V was cut back by 1 base and J by 5 bases. The germline V gene has CDR1 SGHTS and CDR2 YDEGEE. There are 14 residues in the CDR3. The CDR3 protein is CASSLTGGEDEQYF. CDR3 in DNA: TGTGCCAGCAGCTTGACAGGGGGCGAGGACGAGCAGTACTTC. The variable domain in full, completed from reference TRBV5-8 and TRBJ2-7, reads EAGVTQSPTHLIKTRGQQATLRCSPISGHTSVYWYQQALGLGLQFLLWYDEGEERNRGNFPPRFSGRQFPNYSSELNVNALELEDSALYLCASSLTGGEDEQYFGPGTRLTVT.

To note about this clonotype: Since the CDR3 does not end with the conserved phenylalanine or tryptophan, this likely comes from a read error. This CDR3 is CASSQVTSGRMRTQYC. DNA for the CDR3: TGCGCCAGCAGCCAAGTAACTAGCGGGAGGATGCGGACCCAGTACTGC. The gene calls are TRBV4-1 and TRBJ2-5; 12 bases map to TRBD2. CDR3 length: 16 amino acids. CDR1 and CDR2 (germline): MGHRA, YSYEKL. The junction had 7 bases not matched to a gene; V was cut back by 1 base and J by 7 bases.

This clonotype was seen ten or more times. The chain links TRBV20-1 to TRBJ2-1; unclear D gene. This CDR3 contains 15 residues. V gave up 0 bases and J gave up 0 bases, with 9 bases separating them. CDR1 and CDR2 (germline): DFQATT, SNEGSKA (reference sequence). CDR3 sequence (DNA): TGCAGTGCTAGAGATCGAGAAACCTCCTACAATGAGCAGTTCTTC. It is translated as CSARDRETSYNEQFF.

The chain is built from TRBV20-1 and TRBJ2-5; D gene unclear. This CDR3 is built from 10 residues. The V gene lost 0 bases and the J gene lost 7 bases, with 3 bases spanning the gap. Germline-derived CDR1 and CDR2 are DFQATT and SNEGSKA (reference sequence). In DNA form, the CDR3 reads TGCAGTGCTAGAGAGGGGACCCAGTACTTC. Translated, it gives CSAREGTQYF.

This clonotype was recorded many times. The chain employs TRBV12-5 and TRBJ2-5; 8 nucleotides agree with TRBD2. V shed 1 base, J shed 13 bases, and the junction held 11 bases outside the gene matches. This CDR3 contains 14 residues. The germline V gene encodes CDR1 LGHNT and CDR2 FRNRAP. CDR3 DNA sequence: TGTGCTAGTGGTTTGGATCGGCCGGGAGGGCCGTCGTACTTC. This codes for CASGLDRPGGPSYF.

This clonotype was counted many times. The chain is built from TRBV6-4 and TRBJ2-3; 8 nucleotides match TRBD2. The trim removed 2 bases at V and 3 bases at J, leaving 4 bases unmatched. Germline assignment: CDR1 MRHNA and CDR2 SNTAGT. The CDR3 has 15 amino acids. The CDR3 nucleotides are TGTGCCAGCAGTGACGTAGCGGGGCGAACAGATACGCAGTATTTT. It encodes CASSDVAGRTDTQYF.

This clonotype was counted at least ten times. The J gene is TRBJ2-1, the V gene TRBV5-4; 12 nucleotides line up with TRBD2. Germline V lookup: CDR1 SGHNT, CDR2 YYREEE (reference sequence). The CDR3 contains 15 residues. J lost 9 bases, V lost 4 bases, and 8 bases had no gene match. DNA for the CDR3: TGTGCCAGCAGCCAGACTAGCGGGAGAGCAGGTGAGCAGTTCTTC. Translation: CASSQTSGRAGEQFF.

At least ten counts were recorded for this clonotype. The chain uses TRBV7-6 and TRBJ2-5, with unresolved D. Germline V gene sequence: CDR1 SGHVS, CDR2 FNYEAQ. Trimming took off 1 base at V and 1 base at J, with 13 bases between the two ends. The CDR3 loop spans 16 amino acids. The CDR3 sequence: CASSLGPYKAQETQYF. The CDR3 region has the DNA TGTGCCAGCAGCTTAGGCCCTTATAAAGCCCAAGAGACCCAGTACTTC.

The V gene is TRBV15, the J gene TRBJ2-1, with 13 bases aligning to TRBD2. Trimming removed 5 bases from V and 5 bases from J; junction bases left unmatched: 6. The CDR3 consists of 16 residues. The V gene's germline CDR1 is LNHNV and CDR2 YYDKDF (reference sequence). CDR3 amino acids: CATSPTTSGRDNEQFF. The CDR3 DNA follows: TGTGCCACCAGCCCCACCACTAGCGGGAGGGACAATGAGCAGTTCTTC.

This clonotype was counted at least ten times. J is TRBJ2-3 and V is TRBV20-1; TRBD1 aligns across 7 bases. Trimming at V came to 5 bases and at J to 4 bases, leaving 9 bases not matched to a gene. The CDR3 is made up of 14 amino acids. The germline CDR1 and CDR2 sequences are DFQATT and SNEGSKA (reference sequence). CDR3 amino acids: CSAVDRVSADTQYF. The DNA of the CDR3 is TGCAGTGCTGTAGACAGGGTATCCGCAGATACGCAGTATTTT.

Comments on this clonotype: This may arise from a read error, as a much more abundant clone is one base away. In this CDR3 the conserved last residue, phenylalanine or tryptophan, is missing, so a read error is likely. The gene calls are TRBV7-3 and TRBJ2-1; 7 positions match TRBD2. There are 13 residues in the CDR3. Germline CDR1 is SGHTA and CDR2 is FQGTGA. Trimming took 5 bases from V and 6 from J; bases not matched to a gene: 4. CDR3 sequence reads: CASSHGRSNEQFS. For the CDR3, the DNA is TGTGCCAGCAGCCACGGGAGGAGCAATGAGCAGTTCTCC.

This chain connects TRBV7-2 to TRBJ1-1, with D hard to call. Trimming took off 1 base at V and 8 bases at J, with 11 bases between the two ends. Germline V CDR1 and CDR2: SGHTA, FQGNSA. The CDR3 is 13 residues long. The CDR3 DNA reads as TGTGCCAGCAGCTTAGGGCGGACCACAGAAGCTTTCTTT. Translating gives CASSLGRTTEAFF.

The chain couples TRBV27 to TRBJ1-2, with D perhaps matching TRBD1 (6 bases). V dropped 5 bases and J dropped 6 bases, with 19 bases sitting between them. Germline CDR1 is MNHEY and CDR2 is SMNVEV (reference sequence). The CDR3 is 15 residues long. CDR3 sequence: CASSQSLDRLNGYTF. The DNA for the CDR3 is TGTGCCAGCAGTCAATCGTTGGACAGACTTAATGGCTACACCTTC.

Note on this clonotype: Its ends do not fully match the called genes, so a read error is possible. The rearrangement joins TRBV4-1 to TRBJ2-1; 10 nucleotides align to TRBD2. The germline CDR1 and CDR2 sequences are MGHRA and YSYEKL. The length of the CDR3 is 18 residues. The CDR3 DNA follows: TGTGCCAGCAGCCGAGACTCATTAGCGGGAGGCTCAGGGGGTGAGCGGTTCTTC. It codes for CASSRDSLAGGSGGERFF.

The V call is TRBV19, the J call TRBJ1-6, with 8 bases matching TRBD1. Germline CDR1 is LNHDA and CDR2 is SQIVND (reference sequence). Trimming removed 3 bases from V and 7 bases from J; junction bases left unmatched: 5. The CDR3 loop spans 15 amino acids. The CDR3 protein is CASSIEGTGNSPLHF. The DNA of the CDR3 is TGTGCCAGTAGTATTGAAGGGACAGGCAATTCACCCCTCCACTTT.

This clonotype was recorded a few times. CDR3 nucleotide sequence: TGTGCCAGCAGCTCCAGCGGGAGAAAAGGCAATGAGCAGTTCTTC. As protein: CASSSSGRKGNEQFF. V and J are TRBV13 and TRBJ2-1, with 8 bases lining up with TRBD2. Germline V CDR1 and CDR2: PRHDT, FYEKMQ (reference sequence). The V gene end was trimmed by 4 bases and the J gene end by 6 bases; junction bases not matched to a gene: 8. This CDR3 has 15 amino acids.